This T cell receptor (beta chain) was identified during a study of shared clonotypes between healthy human individuals. V trimming: 3 bases; J trimming: 0 bases; junction bases outside the gene matches: 2. Looked up from germline, CDR1 is KGHSH and CDR2 is LQKENI. CDR3 length equals 14 residues. This clone was recorded only once. Its specificity is not known. The same CDR3 arises from other DNA sequences in this sample as well. The study, taken as a whole, reports: Estimated richness was generally greater in naive than memory subsets.

The test was conducted at deep level. TCRdb's table, derived via immunoSEQ multiplex PCR, lists solely in-frame clones and lacks some. The repertoire has roughly 2.5 million clones, around nine tenths of them found once; the top ten carry about 0.13%. The receptor was derived from a man in his late teens or twenties in good health. The sequencing sample was made of naive CD4+ T cells sorted from blood. Subset: CD45RA+ positively selected. The chain has TRBV18 and TRBJ2-7; 7 nucleotides agree with TRBD2. The CDR3 nucleotides are TGTGCCAGCTCACCCGGACTAGACTCCTACGAGCAGTACTTC. Translating gives CASSPGLDSYEQYF.